This section outlines one T cell receptor beta chain sequence together with its context. Methods used by the authors: Amplification of reference gene primers was used by the study to estimate nucleated cell counts. TCRdb's copy holds only in-frame clones and misses some; the assay was immunoSEQ multiplex PCR. D and trimming come from the DNA, and the V and J calls and clone size come from that table. The sample lists over 400,000 clones; approximately 91% were seen once. Recruitment covered about two dozen US areas and drew participants whose ages spanned about 18 to 90 years. The sample belongs to a study of blood T cell repertoires in COVID-19. Whole-study context: The United States, Italy and Spain were the sources of the acute and convalescent COVID-19 samples.

Sequencing used PBMCs or T cells enriched from blood (not recorded which). The TCR comes from a woman aged 55 to 70 who had recovered from COVID-19.

The CDR3 spells CASSQGLTPGHYSGANVLTF. In nucleotides, the CDR3 is TGTGCCAGCAGCCAAGGATTAACTCCGGGACACTACTCTGGGGCCAACGTCCTGACTTTC. The chain recombines TRBV14 with TRBJ2-6; the D gene is possibly TRBD1 (6 bases). The germline gives CDR1 SGHDN, CDR2 FVKESK. CDR3 length equals 20 residues. The V end was cut by 1 base, the J end by 0 bases, with 19 bases between.